The clone carrying this T cell receptor (beta chain) was found many times. Each CDR3 protein gets one entry after TCRdb re-called the 5' RACE reads with MiXCR. Here the sample spans 300,000 or so distinct CDR3 sequences, 8% to 9.5% being singletons. The data originate from a study of T cells after yellow fever vaccination. Germline CDR1 and CDR2: DFQATT and SNEGSKA (reference sequence). Unmatched junction bases numbered 16, after V lost 6 bases and J lost 7 bases. This CDR3 is built from 15 residues. Source: PBMCs, taken about 49 days after the first yellow fever vaccination. The receptor's source is a man between 18 and 29 years old who received the YFV17D yellow fever vaccine. This sequence joins TRBV20-1 and TRBJ2-5; 8 bases map to TRBD1. The CDR3 sequence: CSANSRDRPFRTQYF. The DNA of the CDR3 is TGCAGTGCAAATTCCCGGGACAGGCCCTTCAGGACCCAGTACTTC.